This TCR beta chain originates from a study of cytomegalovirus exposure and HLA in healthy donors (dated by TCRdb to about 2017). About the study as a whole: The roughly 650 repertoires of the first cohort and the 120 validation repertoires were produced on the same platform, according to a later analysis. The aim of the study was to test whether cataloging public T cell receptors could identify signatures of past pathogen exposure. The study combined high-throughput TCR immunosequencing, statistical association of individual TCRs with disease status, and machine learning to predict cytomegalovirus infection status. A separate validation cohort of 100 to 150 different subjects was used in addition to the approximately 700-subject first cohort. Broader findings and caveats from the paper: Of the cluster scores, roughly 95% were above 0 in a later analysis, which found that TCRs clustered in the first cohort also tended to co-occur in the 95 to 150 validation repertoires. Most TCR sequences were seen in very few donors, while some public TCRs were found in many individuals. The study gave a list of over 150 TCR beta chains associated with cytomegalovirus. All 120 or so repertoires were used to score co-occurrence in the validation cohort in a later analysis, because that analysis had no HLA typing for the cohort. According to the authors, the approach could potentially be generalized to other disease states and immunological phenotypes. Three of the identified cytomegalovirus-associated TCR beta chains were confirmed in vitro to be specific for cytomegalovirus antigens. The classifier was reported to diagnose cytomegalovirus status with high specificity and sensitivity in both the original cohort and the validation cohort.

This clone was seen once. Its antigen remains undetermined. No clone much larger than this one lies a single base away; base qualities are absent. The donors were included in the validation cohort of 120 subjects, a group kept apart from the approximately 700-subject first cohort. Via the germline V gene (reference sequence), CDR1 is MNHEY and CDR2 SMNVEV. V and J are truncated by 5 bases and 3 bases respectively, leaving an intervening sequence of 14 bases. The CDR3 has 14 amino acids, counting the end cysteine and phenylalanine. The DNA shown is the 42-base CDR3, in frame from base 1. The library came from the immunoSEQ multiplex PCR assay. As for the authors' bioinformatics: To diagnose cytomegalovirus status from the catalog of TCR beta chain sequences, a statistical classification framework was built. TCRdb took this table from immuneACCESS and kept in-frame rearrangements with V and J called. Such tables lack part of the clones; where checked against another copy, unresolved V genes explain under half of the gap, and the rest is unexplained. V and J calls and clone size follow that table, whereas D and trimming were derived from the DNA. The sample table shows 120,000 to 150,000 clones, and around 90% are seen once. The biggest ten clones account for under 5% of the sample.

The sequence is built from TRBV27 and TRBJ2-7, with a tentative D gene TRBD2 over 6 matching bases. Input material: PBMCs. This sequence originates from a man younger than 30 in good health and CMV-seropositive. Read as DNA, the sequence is TGTGCCAGCAGTCCCCTTTTGGGAGGCTACGAGCAGTACTTC. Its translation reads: CASSPLLGGYEQYF.